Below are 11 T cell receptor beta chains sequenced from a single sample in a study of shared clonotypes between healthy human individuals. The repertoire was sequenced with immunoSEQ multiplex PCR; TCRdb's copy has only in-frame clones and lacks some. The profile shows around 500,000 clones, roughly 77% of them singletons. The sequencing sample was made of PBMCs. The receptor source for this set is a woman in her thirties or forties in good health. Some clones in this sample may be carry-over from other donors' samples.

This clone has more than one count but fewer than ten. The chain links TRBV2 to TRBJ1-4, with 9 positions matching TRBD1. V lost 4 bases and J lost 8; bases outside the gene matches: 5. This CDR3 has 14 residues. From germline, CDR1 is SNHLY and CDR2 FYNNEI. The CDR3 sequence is CASSVYRGREKLFF. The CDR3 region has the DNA TGTGCCAGCAGTGTTTACAGGGGGCGGGAAAAACTGTTTTTT. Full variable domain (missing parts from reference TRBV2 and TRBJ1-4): EPEVTQTPSHQVTQMGQEVILRCVPISNHLYFYWYRQILGQKVEFLVSFYNNEISEKSEIFDDQFSVERPDGSNFTLKIRSTKLEDSAMYFCASSVYRGREKLFFGSGTQLSVL.

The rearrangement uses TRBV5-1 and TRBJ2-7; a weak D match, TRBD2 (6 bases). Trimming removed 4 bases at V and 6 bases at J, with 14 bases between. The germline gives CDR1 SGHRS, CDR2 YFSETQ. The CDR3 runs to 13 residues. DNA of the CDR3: TGCGCCAGCAGCCCCCCGACTAGTGGCGAGCAGTACTTC. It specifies CASSPPTSGEQYF.

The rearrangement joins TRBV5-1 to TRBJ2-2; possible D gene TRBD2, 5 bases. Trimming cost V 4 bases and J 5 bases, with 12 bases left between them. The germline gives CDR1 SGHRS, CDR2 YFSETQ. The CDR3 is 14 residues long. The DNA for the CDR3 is TGCGCCAGCAGCCGTCTTACGGGGACCGGGGAGCTGTTTTTT. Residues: CASSRLTGTGELFF. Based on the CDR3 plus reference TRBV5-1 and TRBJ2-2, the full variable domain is KAGVTQTPRYLIKTRGQQVTLSCSPISGHRSVSWYQQTPGQGLQFLFEYFSETQRNKGNFPGRFSGRQFSNSRSEMNVSTLELGDSALYLCASSRLTGTGELFFGEGSRLTVL.

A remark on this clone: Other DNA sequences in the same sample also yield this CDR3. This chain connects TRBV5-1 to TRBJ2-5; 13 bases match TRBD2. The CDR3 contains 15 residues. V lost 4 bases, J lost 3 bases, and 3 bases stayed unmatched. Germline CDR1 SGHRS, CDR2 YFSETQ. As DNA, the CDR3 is TGCGCCAGCAGCCTAGGACTAGCGGGAGAAGAGACCCAGTACTTC. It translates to CASSLGLAGEETQYF.

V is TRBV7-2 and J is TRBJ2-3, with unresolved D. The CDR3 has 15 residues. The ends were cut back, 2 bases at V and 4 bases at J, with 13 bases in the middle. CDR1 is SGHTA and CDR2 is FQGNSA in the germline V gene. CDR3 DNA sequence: TGTGCCAGCAGCTTATCTTATCGCGTCGCAGATACGCAGTATTTT. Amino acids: CASSLSYRVADTQYF.

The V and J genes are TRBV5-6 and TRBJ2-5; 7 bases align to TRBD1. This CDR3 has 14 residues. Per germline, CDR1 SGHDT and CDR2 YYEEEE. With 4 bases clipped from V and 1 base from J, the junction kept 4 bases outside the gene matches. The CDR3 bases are TGTGCCAGCAGCAAACCAGGGGGCCAAGAGACCCAGTACTTC. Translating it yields CASSKPGGQETQYF.

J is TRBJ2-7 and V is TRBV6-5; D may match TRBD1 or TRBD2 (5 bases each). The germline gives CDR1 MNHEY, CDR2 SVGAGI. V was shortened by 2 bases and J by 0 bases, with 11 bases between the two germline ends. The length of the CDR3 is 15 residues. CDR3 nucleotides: TGTGCCAGCAGTTACCGGGGCAGTGTCTCCTACGAGCAGTACTTC. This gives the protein CASSYRGSVSYEQYF.

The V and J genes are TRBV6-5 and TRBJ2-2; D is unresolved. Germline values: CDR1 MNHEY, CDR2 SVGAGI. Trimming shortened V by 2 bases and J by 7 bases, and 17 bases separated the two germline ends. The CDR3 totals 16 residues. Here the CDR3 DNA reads TGTGCCAGCAGTTACGGAACGACCCTCGGGCACGGGGAGCTGTTTTTT. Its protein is CASSYGTTLGHGELFF.

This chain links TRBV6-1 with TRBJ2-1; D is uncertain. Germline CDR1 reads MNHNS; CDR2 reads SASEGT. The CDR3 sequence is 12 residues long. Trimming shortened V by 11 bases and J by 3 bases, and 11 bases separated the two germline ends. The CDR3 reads CAGSRVYNEQFF. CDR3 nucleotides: TGTGCCGGGTCTCGGGTCTACAATGAGCAGTTCTTC.

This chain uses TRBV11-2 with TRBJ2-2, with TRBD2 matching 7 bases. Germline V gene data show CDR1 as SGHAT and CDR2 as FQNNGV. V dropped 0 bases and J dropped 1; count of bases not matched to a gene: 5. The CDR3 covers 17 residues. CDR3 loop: CASSLDRDYWNTGELFF. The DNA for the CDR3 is TGTGCCAGCAGCTTAGACAGGGACTACTGGAACACCGGGGAGCTGTTTTTT.

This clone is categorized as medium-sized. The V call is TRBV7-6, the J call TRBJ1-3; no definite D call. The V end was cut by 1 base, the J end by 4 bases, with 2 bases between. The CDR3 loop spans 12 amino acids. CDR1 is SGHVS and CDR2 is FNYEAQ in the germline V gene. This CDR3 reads CASSLEGNTIYF. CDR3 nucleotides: TGTGCCAGCAGCTTAGAGGGAAACACCATATATTTT.